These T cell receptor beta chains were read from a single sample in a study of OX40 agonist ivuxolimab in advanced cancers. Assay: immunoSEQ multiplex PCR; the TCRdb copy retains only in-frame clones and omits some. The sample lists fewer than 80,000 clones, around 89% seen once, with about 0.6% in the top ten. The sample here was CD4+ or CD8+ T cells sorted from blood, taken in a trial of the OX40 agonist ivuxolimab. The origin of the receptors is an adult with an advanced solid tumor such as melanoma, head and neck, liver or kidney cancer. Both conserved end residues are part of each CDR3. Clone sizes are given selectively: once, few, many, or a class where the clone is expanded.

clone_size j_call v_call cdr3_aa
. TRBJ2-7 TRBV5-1 CASSPGQSPGEQYF
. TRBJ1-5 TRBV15 CATSRGGPTNQPQHF
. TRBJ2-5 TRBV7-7 CASSPSPYRGRGQETQYF
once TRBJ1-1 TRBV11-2 CASSPGLVNTEAFF
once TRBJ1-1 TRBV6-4 CASSSGTAEAFF
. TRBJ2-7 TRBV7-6 CASSRSSGGLSYEQYF
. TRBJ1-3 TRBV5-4 CASSRTGLGNTIYF
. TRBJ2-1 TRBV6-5 CATRQGAAYNEQFF
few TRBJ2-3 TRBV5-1 CASNAGGLTDTQYF
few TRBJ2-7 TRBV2 CASSPSPYEQYF
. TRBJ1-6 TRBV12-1 CASSLPGRNNSPLHF
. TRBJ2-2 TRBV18 CASSPINTGELFF
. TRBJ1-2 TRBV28 CASSSTPGSFLGYTF
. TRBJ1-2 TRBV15 CATSSPLAGGPSRYTF
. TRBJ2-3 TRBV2 CASRGGRGQLTDTQYF
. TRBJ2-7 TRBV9 CASSVGGTGAHEQYF
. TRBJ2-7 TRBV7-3 CASSLNREGEQYF
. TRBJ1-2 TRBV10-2 CASSDKGNYGYTF
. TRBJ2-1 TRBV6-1 CASNRGLTYNEQFF
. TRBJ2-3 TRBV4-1 CASSQGRNADTQYF
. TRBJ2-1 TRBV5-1 CASSLEGLGHNEQFF
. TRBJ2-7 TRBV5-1 CASSLGASGGRSYF
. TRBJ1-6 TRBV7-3 CASSLTPVTPQGGYNSPLHF
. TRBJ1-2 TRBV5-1 CASSLEGYGYTF
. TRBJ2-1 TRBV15 CATSRDWGDSMAQFF
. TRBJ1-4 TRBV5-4 CASSLGTGEKLFF
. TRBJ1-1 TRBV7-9 CASSSQGTTEAFF
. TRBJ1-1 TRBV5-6 CASSRQLNTEAFF
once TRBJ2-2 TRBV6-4 CASSLTGNTGELFF
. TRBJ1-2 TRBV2 CASETDRAYGYTF
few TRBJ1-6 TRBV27 CASSLSGVSPLHF
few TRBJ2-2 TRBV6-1 CASGPHTGELFF
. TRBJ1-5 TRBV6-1 CASSDEGQGWNQPQHF
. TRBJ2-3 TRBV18 CASSPPSVTDTQYF
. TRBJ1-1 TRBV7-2 CASSLETEAFF
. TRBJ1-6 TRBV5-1 CASSLGGQTTYNSPLHF
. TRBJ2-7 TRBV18 CASSPLLHEQYF
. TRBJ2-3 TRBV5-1 CASSLVPDTQYF
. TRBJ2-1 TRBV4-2 CASSQEVATGASYNEQFF
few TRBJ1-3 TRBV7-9 CASSLAGSENTIYF
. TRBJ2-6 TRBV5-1 CASFGTASGANVLTF